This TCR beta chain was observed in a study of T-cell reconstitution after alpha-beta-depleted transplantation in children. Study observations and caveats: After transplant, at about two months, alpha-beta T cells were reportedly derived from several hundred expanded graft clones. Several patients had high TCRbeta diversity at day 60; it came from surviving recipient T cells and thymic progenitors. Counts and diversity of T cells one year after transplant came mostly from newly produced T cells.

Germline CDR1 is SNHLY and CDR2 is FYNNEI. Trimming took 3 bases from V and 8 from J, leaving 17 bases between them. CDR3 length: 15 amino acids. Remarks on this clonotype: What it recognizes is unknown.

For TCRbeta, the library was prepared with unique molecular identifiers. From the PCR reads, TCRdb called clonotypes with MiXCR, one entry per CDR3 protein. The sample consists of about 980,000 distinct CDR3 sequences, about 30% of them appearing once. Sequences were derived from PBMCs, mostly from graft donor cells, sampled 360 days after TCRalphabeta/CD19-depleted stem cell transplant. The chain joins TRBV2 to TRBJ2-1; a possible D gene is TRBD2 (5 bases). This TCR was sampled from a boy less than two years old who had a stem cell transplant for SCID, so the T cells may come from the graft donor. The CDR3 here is CASSEGSPSGHEQFF. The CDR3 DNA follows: TGTGCCAGCAGTGAGGGGTCCCCCAGCGGCCATGAGCAGTTCTTC.